The TCR beta chain described here comes from a study of blood T cell repertoires in COVID-19. Study background: PBMCs, B-cell-depleted T cells, or T cells were the source of the cDNA or gDNA that made up the material.

CDR3 length equals 17 residues. Germline V gives CDR1 LGHDT, CDR2 YNNKEL (reference sequence). V lost 1 base to trimming and J lost 1 base; unmatched junction nucleotides: 4. Sequencing used immunoSEQ multiplex PCR; TCRdb keeps in-frame clones, though not all of them. The sample lists 200,000 to 250,000 clones; around 84% were seen once. The source of this sequence is a woman older than 75 with active or convalescent COVID-19. The chain couples TRBV3-1 (or the pseudogene TRBV3-2) to TRBJ2-1; 10 positions match TRBD2. What was sequenced was peripheral blood. CDR3 nucleotide sequence: TGTGCCAGCAGCCAAGGCAAGACTAGCGGGTCCTACAATGAGCAGTTCTTC. It encodes CASSQGKTSGSYNEQFF.